These T cell receptor beta chains were read from a single sample in a study of blood T cell repertoires in COVID-19. The data were produced by immunoSEQ multiplex PCR, yet TCRdb's version contains in-frame clones alone and is incomplete. Altogether about 290,000 clones are present, around four fifths being singletons, with the ten largest covering 4% to 5%. Sequences were obtained from peripheral blood. The origin of the receptors is a woman in her fifties or sixties with active or convalescent COVID-19. The CDR3 runs from the conserved cysteine through the conserved F or W. Each record gives: J gene, clone size, D gene, V gene, CDR3 DNA, CDR3 protein. The D gene is left open where the match is weak. Only some rows state a clone size, as once, few, many or a class for expanded clones.

j_gene: TRBJ2-7
abundance: -
d_gene: -
v_gene: TRBV6-2/TRBV6-3
CDR3nt: TGTGCCAGCAGCTTAGCGGCCTACGAGCAGTACTTC
CDR3aa: CASSLAAYEQYF

j_gene: TRBJ2-1
abundance: -
d_gene: -
v_gene: TRBV19
CDR3nt: TGTGCCAGTAGTGCCCTAGCGATCCCCTACAATGAGCAGTTCTTC
CDR3aa: CASSALAIPYNEQFF

j_gene: TRBJ1-1
abundance: -
d_gene: TRBD1
v_gene: TRBV18
CDR3nt: TGTGCCAGCTCACCACGGACAGGCATGAACACTGAAGCTTTCTTT
CDR3aa: CASSPRTGMNTEAFF

j_gene: TRBJ1-2
abundance: -
d_gene: -
v_gene: TRBV28
CDR3nt: TGTGCCAGCAGTTTTGGACAGTCTAACTATGGCTACACCTTC
CDR3aa: CASSFGQSNYGYTF

j_gene: TRBJ2-7
abundance: -
d_gene: TRBD2
v_gene: TRBV19
CDR3nt: TGTGCCAGTAGTAGTCCGACTAGCGGGAGTTACGAGCAGTACTTC
CDR3aa: CASSSPTSGSYEQYF

j_gene: TRBJ1-6
abundance: -
d_gene: -
v_gene: TRBV6-1
CDR3nt: TGTGCCAGCAGTGAAAGGAGGGCCCATAATTCACCCCTCCACTTT
CDR3aa: CASSERRAHNSPLHF

j_gene: TRBJ2-2
abundance: -
d_gene: TRBD2
v_gene: TRBV24-1
CDR3nt: TGTGCCACCAGTGACCTTAGCGGGAGGGCATTTGACACCGGGGAGCTGTTTTTT
CDR3aa: CATSDLSGRAFDTGELFF

j_gene: TRBJ1-5
abundance: -
d_gene: TRBD1
v_gene: TRBV18
CDR3nt: TGTGCCAGCTCCGGGACAGGGGGAAATCAGCCCCAGCATTTT
CDR3aa: CASSGTGGNQPQHF

j_gene: TRBJ2-1
abundance: few
d_gene: TRBD1
v_gene: TRBV7-9
CDR3nt: TGTGCCAGCAGCCGATCGACAGGGTTCAATGAGCAGTTCTTC
CDR3aa: CASSRSTGFNEQFF

j_gene: TRBJ1-5
abundance: -
d_gene: -
v_gene: TRBV2
CDR3nt: TGTGCCAGCAGATCCAGGGAGGACCACAATCAGCCCCAGCATTTT
CDR3aa: CASRSREDHNQPQHF

j_gene: TRBJ1-6
abundance: -
d_gene: -
v_gene: TRBV21-1
CDR3nt: TGTGCCAGCAGCAAAGGGGCAGGAGGTACTAAACCCAGGGGAAACTACCCCCTCCACTTT
CDR3aa: CASSKGAGGTKPRGNYPLHF

j_gene: TRBJ1-1
abundance: -
d_gene: -
v_gene: TRBV10-1
CDR3nt: TGCGCCAGCAGTCCCGCCTATCAGGGGCCCTTTGAGGACCTCACTCGGTTTAAAGCTTTCTTT
CDR3aa: CASSPAYQGPFEDLTRFKAFF

j_gene: TRBJ1-6
abundance: once
d_gene: TRBD1
v_gene: TRBV28
CDR3nt: TGTGCCAGCAGTCCCCGGACAGGGGGCGACAATTCACCCCTCCACTTT
CDR3aa: CASSPRTGGDNSPLHF

j_gene: TRBJ2-3
abundance: -
d_gene: -
v_gene: TRBV3-1/TRBV3-2
CDR3nt: TGTGCCAGCAGCCAAGACCCACCGGGAGCGACACGAGATACGCAGTATTTT
CDR3aa: CASSQDPPGATRDTQYF

j_gene: TRBJ1-4
abundance: -
d_gene: -
v_gene: TRBV2
CDR3nt: TGTGCCAGCAGTGCGTCAACTAATGAAAAACTGTTTTTT
CDR3aa: CASSASTNEKLFF

j_gene: TRBJ1-3
abundance: -
d_gene: TRBD1
v_gene: TRBV9
CDR3nt: TGTGCCAGCAGCAGTACCGGGACAGTCTCTGGAAACACCATATATTTT
CDR3aa: CASSSTGTVSGNTIYF

j_gene: TRBJ2-5
abundance: -
d_gene: -
v_gene: TRBV2
CDR3nt: TGTGCCAGCAGAAGACAGTTCCAAGAGACCCAGTACTTC
CDR3aa: CASRRQFQETQYF

j_gene: TRBJ2-1
abundance: -
d_gene: TRBD2
v_gene: TRBV19
CDR3nt: TGTGCCAGTAGTATAGCGGGTGAGGCGGGACTACTCTCGATCAGCTCCTACAATGAGCAGTTCTTC
CDR3aa: CASSIAGEAGLLSISSYNEQFF

j_gene: TRBJ1-1
abundance: -
d_gene: TRBD1
v_gene: TRBV28
CDR3nt: TGTGCCAGCAGCCAACAGGGGGATGGTAACACTGAAGCTTTCTTT
CDR3aa: CASSQQGDGNTEAFF

j_gene: TRBJ1-2
abundance: -
d_gene: TRBD1
v_gene: TRBV5-1
CDR3nt: TGCGCCAGCAGCTTTGGGACAGAGTTTGGCTACACCTTC
CDR3aa: CASSFGTEFGYTF

j_gene: TRBJ2-1
abundance: -
d_gene: -
v_gene: TRBV14
CDR3nt: TGTGCCAGCAGCCAAGACCAGGGATGGTACAATGAGCAGTTCTTC
CDR3aa: CASSQDQGWYNEQFF

j_gene: TRBJ2-1
abundance: -
d_gene: -
v_gene: TRBV9
CDR3nt: TGTGCCAGCAGCGTAGTGGGGGGTTCAAGGAATGAGCAGTTCTTC
CDR3aa: CASSVVGGSRNEQFF

j_gene: TRBJ1-5
abundance: -
d_gene: TRBD1
v_gene: TRBV19
CDR3nt: TGTGCCAGTAGTATCGGGACAGTCTTGGGTCAGCCCCAGCATTTT
CDR3aa: CASSIGTVLGQPQHF

j_gene: TRBJ1-2
abundance: -
d_gene: -
v_gene: TRBV5-1
CDR3nt: TGCGCCAGCAGCTTGGGGGGGACATATGGCTACACCTTC
CDR3aa: CASSLGGTYGYTF

j_gene: TRBJ2-3
abundance: -
d_gene: TRBD1
v_gene: TRBV19
CDR3nt: TGTGCCAGTAGTCCGGACAGGGTTAACACAGATACGCAGTATTTT
CDR3aa: CASSPDRVNTDTQYF

j_gene: TRBJ2-1
abundance: -
d_gene: TRBD2
v_gene: TRBV6-5
CDR3nt: TGTGCCAGCAGTTACTCCGGACTAGCGGATTACAATGAGCAGTTCTTC
CDR3aa: CASSYSGLADYNEQFF

j_gene: TRBJ1-3
abundance: once
d_gene: -
v_gene: TRBV6-5
CDR3nt: TGTGCCAGCGGGGCAGTCTCTGGAAACACCATATATTTT
CDR3aa: CASGAVSGNTIYF

j_gene: TRBJ2-7
abundance: -
d_gene: TRBD1
v_gene: TRBV2
CDR3nt: TGTGCCAGCCAAATCCGGGACAGGGGTGACTACGAGCAGTACTTC
CDR3aa: CASQIRDRGDYEQYF

j_gene: TRBJ2-5
abundance: -
d_gene: -
v_gene: TRBV4-1
CDR3nt: TGCGCCAGCAGCCAAGATGGGCAAACCTCCCAGTACTTC
CDR3aa: CASSQDGQTSQYF

j_gene: TRBJ1-1
abundance: -
d_gene: TRBD1
v_gene: TRBV18
CDR3nt: TGTGCCAGCTCACCAACAGGGGTGAACACTGAAGCTTTCTTT
CDR3aa: CASSPTGVNTEAFF

j_gene: TRBJ1-5
abundance: -
d_gene: TRBD1
v_gene: TRBV6-6
CDR3nt: TGTGCCAGCAGCCCCTGGACAGGGGCTCAGCCCCAGCATTTT
CDR3aa: CASSPWTGAQPQHF

j_gene: TRBJ1-2
abundance: -
d_gene: TRBD1
v_gene: TRBV28
CDR3nt: TGTGCCAGCAGTGCGTACGGACAGGGGGCTGTGGGCTACACCTTC
CDR3aa: CASSAYGQGAVGYTF

j_gene: TRBJ1-2
abundance: few
d_gene: TRBD1
v_gene: TRBV27
CDR3nt: TGTGCCAGCAGCCCGGGACAGACTAACTATGGCTACACCTTC
CDR3aa: CASSPGQTNYGYTF

j_gene: TRBJ2-2
abundance: once
d_gene: TRBD1
v_gene: TRBV10-3
CDR3nt: TGTGCCATCAGAACGGGACCCGGGACAGCCACCGGGGAGCTGTTTTTT
CDR3aa: CAIRTGPGTATGELFF

j_gene: TRBJ2-1
abundance: once
d_gene: -
v_gene: TRBV3-1/TRBV3-2
CDR3nt: TGTGCCAGCAGCCATGAGGGCCCGAATGAGCAGTTCTTC
CDR3aa: CASSHEGPNEQFF

j_gene: TRBJ2-5
abundance: -
d_gene: -
v_gene: TRBV7-9
CDR3nt: TGTGCCAGCAGCTTAGCCCTACCAGGGAACCAAGAGACCCAGTACTTC
CDR3aa: CASSLALPGNQETQYF

j_gene: TRBJ2-3
abundance: -
d_gene: TRBD2
v_gene: TRBV19
CDR3nt: TGTGCCAGTAGTACACAGCGGGGATCTAGCACAGATACGCAGTATTTT
CDR3aa: CASSTQRGSSTDTQYF

j_gene: TRBJ2-1
abundance: -
d_gene: -
v_gene: TRBV30
CDR3nt: TGTGCCTGGAGTTCTACAGGGAGCTCCTACAATGAGCAGTTCTTC
CDR3aa: CAWSSTGSSYNEQFF

j_gene: TRBJ2-5
abundance: -
d_gene: TRBD1
v_gene: TRBV5-1
CDR3nt: TGCGCCAGCAGCCGGGGACAGCGCCAAGAGACCCAGTACTTC
CDR3aa: CASSRGQRQETQYF

j_gene: TRBJ1-5
abundance: -
d_gene: TRBD1
v_gene: TRBV7-2
CDR3nt: TGTGCCAGCAGGATGACAGGGGTGGATCAGCCCCAGCATTTT
CDR3aa: CASRMTGVDQPQHF

j_gene: TRBJ2-2
abundance: -
d_gene: TRBD2
v_gene: TRBV10-1
CDR3nt: TGCGCCAGCAGGGGGGGCGGGAGGAGAAAGGCCGGGGAGCTGTTTTTT
CDR3aa: CASRGGGRRKAGELFF

j_gene: TRBJ1-5
abundance: -
d_gene: -
v_gene: TRBV7-8
CDR3nt: TGTGCCAGCAGCTTAGTATGGGCAGAGAATCAGCCCCAGCATTTT
CDR3aa: CASSLVWAENQPQHF

j_gene: TRBJ2-3
abundance: -
d_gene: -
v_gene: TRBV5-1
CDR3nt: TGCGCCAGCAGCTTGGTAGTACAGGGTTTGGGTACGCAGTATTTT
CDR3aa: CASSLVVQGLGTQYF

j_gene: TRBJ1-4
abundance: few
d_gene: TRBD1
v_gene: TRBV4-2
CDR3nt: TGTGCCAGCAGCCCCGGGACAGGAGCAACTAATGAAAAACTGTTTTTT
CDR3aa: CASSPGTGATNEKLFF

j_gene: TRBJ2-1
abundance: -
d_gene: TRBD2
v_gene: TRBV27
CDR3nt: TGTGCCAGCAGTCTGTTTAGCGGGAGTCCCCATGAGCAGTTCTTC
CDR3aa: CASSLFSGSPHEQFF

j_gene: TRBJ2-1
abundance: -
d_gene: TRBD2
v_gene: TRBV7-7
CDR3nt: TGTGCCAGCAGCTTAGCGGGCGGGAGCAACTCCTACAATGAGCAGTTCTTC
CDR3aa: CASSLAGGSNSYNEQFF

j_gene: TRBJ2-5
abundance: -
d_gene: TRBD2
v_gene: TRBV5-1
CDR3nt: TGCGCCAGCAGCCTGGGGCTTGGCGGGAGGACCCCAGGGGAGACCCAGTACTTC
CDR3aa: CASSLGLGGRTPGETQYF

j_gene: TRBJ2-7
abundance: once
d_gene: TRBD2
v_gene: TRBV19
CDR3nt: TGTGCCAGTAGTAAGACAAGCGGGAGGGCCCTTCTCGACGAGCAGTACTTC
CDR3aa: CASSKTSGRALLDEQYF

j_gene: TRBJ2-1
abundance: -
d_gene: TRBD1
v_gene: TRBV30
CDR3nt: TGTGCCTGGAGTGTGGTTAGGGACAGTCATTACAATGAGCAGTTCTTC
CDR3aa: CAWSVVRDSHYNEQFF

j_gene: TRBJ2-3
abundance: -
d_gene: -
v_gene: TRBV12-3/TRBV12-4
CDR3nt: TGTGCCAGCAGTTTATTAAGCACAGATACGCAGTATTTT
CDR3aa: CASSLLSTDTQYF